Each of the 26 T cell receptor beta chains below was sequenced from the same sample in a study of regulatory T cells in long-lasting Graves disease. As to time point: persistent/refractory GD, antithyroid drugs over 5 years with positive TRAb. With RNA extracted from PBMCs as input, the TCR library was made. Arm-PCR of CDR3 regions and iRepertoire HTBI primers were used to build TCR beta libraries. TCRdb re-derived calls from the multiplex PCR reads in MiXCR, one entry per CDR3 protein. The data contain under 500,000 distinct CDR3 sequences, roughly 20% of them seen just once; the ten biggest clones take up less than 25%. The sequencing here drew on peripheral blood mononuclear cells (PBMCs), taken when the disease was refractory, from a patient treated with antithyroid drugs. These receptors originate from a female donor with Graves disease.

This clonotype showed up just a few times. The V gene is TRBV28, the J gene TRBJ2-1; 14 positions match TRBD2. Per the germline V gene, CDR1 is MDHEN and CDR2 is SYDVKM. The CDR3 covers 14 residues. V dropped 8 bases and J dropped 7; count of bases not matched to a gene: 4. Here the CDR3 DNA reads TGTGCCAGCCGACTAGCGGGAGGGGTTAATGAGCAGTTCTTC. It codes for CASRLAGGVNEQFF. The entire variable domain, with the rest obtained from reference TRBV28 and TRBJ2-1, is as follows: DVKVTQSSRYLVKRTGEKVFLECVQDMDHENMFWYRQDPGLGLRLIYFSYDVKMKEKGDIPEGYSVSREKKERFSLILESASTNQTSMYLCASRLAGGVNEQFFGPGTRLTVL.

The V gene is TRBV29-1, the J gene TRBJ1-1; 8 bases fit TRBD1. V shed 7 bases and J 3 bases; nucleotides not matched to a gene: 4. The germline CDR1 and CDR2 sequences are SQVTM and ANQGSEA. The CDR3 loop spans 12 amino acids. The CDR3 DNA is TGCAGCGGGGGACAGGCGGACACTGAAGCTTTCTTT. Translating it yields CSGGQADTEAFF.

The genes are TRBV4-1 and TRBJ2-5, with 9 bases fitting TRBD1. The CDR3 extends over 16 amino acids. The germline V gene encodes CDR1 MGHRA and CDR2 YSYEKL. The J segment lost 4 bases and the V segment lost 0 bases, leaving 6 bases of the junction unmatched. The CDR3 loop reads CASSQDGTGNRETQYF. The CDR3 DNA reads as TGCGCCAGCAGCCAAGATGGGACAGGGAATAGAGAGACCCAGTACTTC.

This clonotype was counted between two and nine times. V and J are TRBV4-3 and TRBJ1-6, with D unclear. V dropped 0 bases and J dropped 8 bases, with 11 bases sitting between them. The CDR3 is 15 amino acids. Looked up from germline, CDR1 is LGHNA and CDR2 is YSLEER. CDR3 region: CASSQESNTDSPLHF. The CDR3 DNA reads TGCGCCAGCAGCCAAGAATCAAACACGGATTCACCCCTCCACTTT.

The chain joins TRBV29-1 to TRBJ2-5; TRBD2 aligns across 8 bases. Germline V gene data show CDR1 as SQVTM and CDR2 as ANQGSEA. The V gene end was trimmed by 3 bases and the J gene end by 5 bases; junction bases not matched to a gene: 8. This CDR3 is built from 14 residues. This CDR3 reads CSVEQSGGWETQYF. In DNA form, the CDR3 reads TGCAGCGTTGAGCAGTCGGGGGGGTGGGAGACCCAGTACTTC.

J is TRBJ2-5 and V is TRBV20-1, with D unclear. Looked up from germline, CDR1 is DFQATT and CDR2 is SNEGSKA (reference sequence). CDR3 size: 13 residues. V shed 3 bases and J shed 5 bases, with 13 bases lying between them. The CDR3 coding sequence is TGCAGTGCTAGTATCCTAGTAAGGGAGACCCAGTACTTC. Amino acid sequence: CSASILVRETQYF.

To note about this clonotype: Given a much more abundant clone one base away, this may be a read error. Since the CDR3 does not end with the conserved phenylalanine or tryptophan, this likely comes from a read error. The chain employs TRBV10-3 and TRBJ1-6; no definite D call. Germline loops: CDR1 ENHRY, CDR2 SYGVKD. The CDR3 runs 15 residues. Trimming cost V 3 bases and J 0 bases, with 6 bases left between them. CDR3 in DNA: TGTGCCATCAGTGAAGAGGGCTCCTATAATTCACCCCTCCACCTT. Translated: CAISEEGSYNSPLHL.

The rearrangement joins TRBV6-1 to TRBJ2-2, with D perhaps TRBD1 or TRBD2 (5 bases each). Germline-derived CDR1 and CDR2 are MNHNS and SASEGT. The CDR3 is made up of 14 amino acids. Trimming cost V 10 bases and J 8 bases, with 20 bases left between them. CDR3 sequence: CATQRTIIGGELFF. The CDR3 DNA reads TGTGCCACCCAGCGGACAATCATTGGGGGGGAGCTGTTTTTT.

This clonotype was observed at least ten times. The genes are TRBV12-3 or TRBV12-4 and TRBJ1-1, with no clear D. There are 13 residues in the CDR3. The V end was cut by 6 bases, the J end by 2 bases, with 10 bases between. For the CDR3, the DNA is TGTGCCAGCAGCTGGGAGGAAAACACTGAAGCTTTCTTT. Translated: CASSWEENTEAFF.

This clonotype was found many times. The chain joins TRBV7-2 to TRBJ1-1; unclear D gene. CDR3 length: 12 residues. Trimming stripped 1 base from V and 7 bases from J, with 7 bases between. In germline, CDR1 is SGHTA, CDR2 FQGNSA. The CDR3 loop is CASSLGRIEAFF. The DNA for the CDR3 is TGTGCCAGCAGCTTAGGGCGGATTGAAGCTTTCTTT.

V usage is TRBV18 and J usage is TRBJ2-7; D may be TRBD1 (5 bases). V lost 0 bases and J lost 3, with 9 bases in between. The germline gives CDR1 KGHSH, CDR2 LQKENI. CDR3 length: 14 residues. CDR3 sequence: CASSPPDTYYEQYF. The CDR3 DNA reads as TGTGCCAGCTCACCACCGGACACCTACTACGAGCAGTACTTC.

This clonotype turned up a few times. This rearrangement joins TRBV11-2 to TRBJ2-1; the D gene could be TRBD1 or TRBD2 (5 bases each). Germline V gene lookup returns CDR1 SGHAT and CDR2 FQNNGV. The V end was cut by 1 base, the J end by 5 bases, with 15 bases between. The CDR3 length is 16 residues. This CDR3 reads CASSLGGAAVDNEQFF. In DNA form, the CDR3 reads TGTGCCAGCAGCTTAGGAGGGGCGGCCGTAGACAATGAGCAGTTCTTC.

The V gene is TRBV28, the J gene TRBJ2-7; D may be TRBD2 (6 bases). CDR3 size: 15 residues. V shed 5 bases and J shed 7 bases, with 21 bases lying between them. Germline CDR1 and CDR2: MDHEN and SYDVKM. The CDR3 DNA is TGTGCCAGCAGTCTCAACCGGGACTCTTCATGGGAGCAGTACTTC. Its translation: CASSLNRDSSWEQYF.

The chain links TRBV15 to TRBJ2-7; weak D call: TRBD2 (6 bases). Germline V CDR1 and CDR2: LNHNV, YYDKDF (reference sequence). Deletions cut 5 bases from V and 7 bases from J, with 21 bases between. The CDR3 runs 15 residues. As DNA, the CDR3 is TGTGCCACCAGCGGGACCCATCGGGAGACCTCGGAGCAGTACTTC. Its translation: CATSGTHRETSEQYF.

This clonotype was detected only a few times. The chain links TRBV20-1 to TRBJ2-5; D uncertain. Trimming left V 3 bases short and J 5 bases short, with 10 bases between. Germline CDR1 and CDR2: DFQATT and SNEGSKA (reference sequence). The CDR3 has 12 amino acids. Here the CDR3 reads CSARYSPETQYF. CDR3 sequence (DNA): TGCAGTGCTAGGTACAGTCCTGAGACCCAGTACTTC.

V and J are TRBV2 and TRBJ2-7; weak D call: TRBD2 (6 bases). The germline CDR1 and CDR2 sequences are SNHLY and FYNNEI. The CDR3 loop spans 13 amino acids. Trimming stripped 7 bases from V and 3 bases from J, with 13 bases between. In DNA, the CDR3 is TGTGCCAGCATGGGAGGAACTTACTACGAGCAGTACTTC. It yields the protein CASMGGTYYEQYF.

This clonotype has more than one count but fewer than ten. The CDR3 here is CSAGRARETQYF. The CDR3 DNA follows: TGCAGTGCTGGAAGAGCCCGAGAGACCCAGTACTTC. V usage is TRBV20-1 and J usage is TRBJ2-5; D unresolved. Trimming cost V 5 bases and J 4 bases, with 11 bases left between them. The CDR3 covers 12 residues. CDR1 is DFQATT and CDR2 is SNEGSKA in the germline V gene (reference sequence).

V is TRBV16 and J is TRBJ1-5; 8 nucleotides line up with TRBD1. This CDR3 is 15 amino acids long. Germline CDR1 and CDR2: KGHSY and FQNENV. The V and J ends lost 3 bases and 4 bases, in that order; junction bases with no gene match: 5. DNA for the CDR3: TGTGCCAGCAGCCAGGGGACAGGAGTTAATCAGCCCCAGCATTTT. Translating it yields CASSQGTGVNQPQHF. Full variable domain (rest looked up from reference TRBV16 and TRBJ1-5): GEEVAQTPKHLVRGEGQKAKLYCAPIKGHSYVFWYQQVLKNEFKFLISFQNENVFDETGMPKERFSAKCLPNSPCSLEIQATKLEDSAVYFCASSQGTGVNQPQHFGDGTRLSIL.

This sequence joins TRBV28 and TRBJ2-2, with 14 bases lining up with TRBD2. This CDR3 region has 15 residues. V lost 6 bases, J lost 6 bases, and 3 bases stayed unmatched. Germline lookup yields CDR1 MDHEN and CDR2 SYDVKM. The CDR3 reads CASSPGLAGAGELFF. The CDR3 DNA follows: TGTGCCAGCAGCCCGGGACTAGCGGGAGCCGGGGAGCTGTTTTTT.

This clonotype was recorded a few times. J is TRBJ2-7 and V is TRBV11-2; D may correspond to TRBD1 or TRBD2 (7 bases each). Per germline, CDR1 SGHAT and CDR2 FQNNGV. CDR3 size: 17 residues. The V gene lost 2 bases and the J gene lost 1 base, with 18 bases spanning the gap. The CDR3 loop reads CASSLSLGGTVSYEQYF. In DNA, the CDR3 is TGTGCCAGCAGCTTATCGTTGGGAGGGACAGTTTCCTACGAGCAGTACTTC.

The chain recombines TRBV12-3 or TRBV12-4 with TRBJ2-6; TRBD2 agrees at 11 bases. The CDR3 consists of 18 residues. The junction had 7 bases not matched to a gene; V was cut back by 6 bases and J by 0 bases. CDR3 residues: CASSRRLAGPSGANVLTF. CDR3 nucleotide sequence: TGTGCCAGCAGCCGAAGACTAGCGGGGCCCTCTGGGGCCAACGTCCTGACTTTC.

The sample holds many counts of this clonotype. This chain connects TRBV12-3 or TRBV12-4 to TRBJ1-2, with D possibly matching TRBD1 (6 bases). The CDR3 extends over 14 amino acids. V lost 6 bases to trimming and J lost 6 bases, with 17 bases between them. For the CDR3, the DNA is TGTGCCAGCAGATCCGGGGGGGCTCAAGATGGCTACACCTTC. It yields the protein CASRSGGAQDGYTF.

This clonotype appeared many times. This sequence joins TRBV6-5 and TRBJ1-5; D uncertain. CDR3 length equals 16 residues. CDR1 and CDR2 from the germline V gene are MNHEY and SVGAGI. The V gene lost 2 bases and the J gene lost 2 bases, with 13 bases spanning the gap. CDR3 DNA sequence: TGTGCCAGCAGTTACCTCAAGGGAAAGGGCAATCAGCCCCAGCATTTT. It yields the protein CASSYLKGKGNQPQHF.

This rearrangement joins TRBV20-1 to TRBJ2-5, with D hard to call. The CDR3 spans 12 residues. In germline, CDR1 is DFQATT, CDR2 SNEGSKA (reference sequence). V was clipped by 4 bases and J by 4 bases, with 10 bases between them. CDR3: CSAKVVGETQYF. In nucleotides, the CDR3 is TGCAGTGCTAAGGTGGTGGGAGAGACCCAGTACTTC.

This clonotype showed up many times. This chain joins TRBV11-2 and TRBJ2-5, with 9 positions matching TRBD2. From germline, CDR1 is SGHAT and CDR2 FQNNGV. The CDR3 has 14 residues. V gave up 0 bases and J gave up 9 bases; unmatched junction bases: 5. In DNA form, the CDR3 reads TGTGCCAGCAGCTTAGATAGCGGGAGTGATCCCCAGTACTTC. This translates into CASSLDSGSDPQYF.

The chain carries TRBV7-6 and TRBJ2-3, with D maybe TRBD2 (5 bases). The V gene's germline CDR1 is SGHVS and CDR2 FNYEAQ. V lost 2 bases, J lost 0 bases, and 9 bases lay in between. This CDR3 comprises 15 residues. CDR3 sequence: CASSLLAASTDTQYF. The CDR3 nucleotides read TGTGCCAGCAGCTTACTAGCAGCTAGCACAGATACGCAGTATTTT.